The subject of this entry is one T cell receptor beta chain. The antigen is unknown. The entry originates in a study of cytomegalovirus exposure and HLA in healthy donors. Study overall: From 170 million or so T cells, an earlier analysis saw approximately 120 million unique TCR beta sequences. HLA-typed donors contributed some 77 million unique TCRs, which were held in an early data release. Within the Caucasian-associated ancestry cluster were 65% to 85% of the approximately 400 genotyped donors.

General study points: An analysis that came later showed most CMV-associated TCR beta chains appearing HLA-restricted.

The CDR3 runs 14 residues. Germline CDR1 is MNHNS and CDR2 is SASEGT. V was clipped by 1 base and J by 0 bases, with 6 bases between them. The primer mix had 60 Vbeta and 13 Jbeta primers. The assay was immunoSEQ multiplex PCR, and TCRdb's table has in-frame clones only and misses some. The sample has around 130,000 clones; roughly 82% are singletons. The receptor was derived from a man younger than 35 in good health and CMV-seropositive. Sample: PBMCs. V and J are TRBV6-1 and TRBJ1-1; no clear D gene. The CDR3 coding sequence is TGTGCCAGCAGTGAAGTAGCCATGAACACTGAAGCTTTCTTT. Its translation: CASSEVAMNTEAFF.